The present T cell receptor (beta chain) was sequenced within a study of tumor-infiltrating lymphocytes in primary liver carcinoma. As for the study in general: Stage T1-T3 N0M0 and a size of about 4.2 to 10 cm characterized the tumors. Regarding the study as a whole: The top-250-clone fraction was significantly higher in tumors than in blood (p = 0.039). Reduced overlap was seen in tumor-adjacent and tumor-blood pairs versus tumor region pairs.

The roughly 17-32 mg bulk tissue piece was not sorted before simultaneous RNA and DNA extraction. Patients carried chronic HBV infection without prior treatment. The table lists this clonotype with many counts. Its antigen is still unknown. The CDR3 length is 13 residues. Germline V gene lookup returns CDR1 SQVTM and CDR2 ANQGSEA. With 5 bases removed from V and 3 bases from J, the gap between germline ends came to 14 bases. With around 450 ng total RNA as template and a constant-region primer, TCR beta cDNA was made. Slightly modified ARM-PCR served as the procedure for the TCR beta libraries. These libraries came from three rounds of nested multiplex PCR. The first two PCR rounds used TRBV1-TRBV30 forward primers with a C-beta reverse primer, about 10 cycles each. TCRdb recomputed calls from the multiplex PCR reads with MiXCR, one row per CDR3 protein. This repertoire shows roughly 50,000 distinct CDR3 sequences, over 65% found once; its top ten account for roughly 24%.

The sample was liver tumor tissue from sampling region 2. Subset indicated: tumor region T2, inferior pole. The clonotype comes from a man aged 35 to 55 with primary liver carcinoma and hepatitis B virus infection. The chain combines TRBV29-1 with TRBJ2-7, with D maybe TRBD2 (5 bases). The DNA for the CDR3 is TGCAGCGTTAGGAACCGCGAGGGCTACGAGCAGTACTTC. Translation: CSVRNREGYEQYF.